This is a list of T cell receptor beta chains from one sample in a study of T cell repertoires in cytomegalovirus infection. These receptors have no identified antigens. MiXCR, applied by TCRdb to the reads, yields one record per CDR3 protein. The sample contains roughly 990,000 distinct CDR3 sequences, approximately 33% of which appear only once. The sample in question was cultured CD8+ T cells from PBMCs, obtained from culture after CMV antigen stimulation. The source is a human donor in good health (CMV status not recorded). Some clones in this sample may be carry-over from other donors' samples. Each CDR3 is given with its conserved first and last residue. Each record gives: clone size, J gene, V gene, D gene, CDR3 length, CDR3 protein, CDR3 DNA. A D gene is named only where the DNA matches it firmly. For some rows the clone size is stated as once, few or many, or as a class when expanded; others skip it.

>NA|TRBJ1-5|TRBV7-8|TRBD1|15
CASSWDRGANQPQHF
TGTGCCAGCAGTTGGGACAGGGGCGCCAATCAGCCCCAGCATTTT
>NA|TRBJ2-1|TRBV11-3|NA|12
CASSQRPGEQFF
TGTGCCAGCAGCCAACGGCCCGGTGAGCAGTTCTTC
>NA|TRBJ2-3|TRBV2|NA|15
CASSERGAGTDTQYF
TGTGCCAGCAGTGAACGCGGGGCGGGCACAGATACGCAGTATTTT
>few|TRBJ1-1|TRBV7-9|NA|15
CASTLGRGGRTEAFF
TGTGCCAGCACCCTAGGACGTGGGGGACGAACTGAAGCTTTCTTT
>NA|TRBJ1-2|TRBV6-1|NA|14
CASSNRSINYGYTF
TGTGCCAGCAGTAATAGAAGTATTAACTATGGCTACACCTTC
>NA|TRBJ1-2|TRBV2|NA|17
CASSEAVGPLANYGYTF
TGTGCCAGCAGTGAAGCGGTGGGGCCTCTTGCGAACTATGGCTACACCTTC
>NA|TRBJ1-2|TRBV2|TRBD1|13
CASEATGVRGYTF
TGTGCCAGCGAGGCGACAGGGGTCCGCGGCTACACCTTC
>NA|TRBJ1-6|TRBV6-5|NA|13
CASSPAGKSPLHF
TGTGCCAGCAGCCCCGCGGGGAAATCACCCCTCCACTTT
>NA|TRBJ1-5|TRBV6-6|TRBD1|14
CASRATGGDQPQHF
TGTGCCAGCAGAGCGACAGGGGGGGATCAGCCCCAGCATTTT
>NA|TRBJ2-1|TRBV19|NA|15
CASSIGTKYVYEQFF
TGTGCCAGTAGTATTGGTACAAAGTACGTCTATGAGCAGTTCTTC
>few|TRBJ1-2|TRBV14|TRBD1|16
CASSLSGTGPNYGYTF
TGTGCCAGCAGCCTTTCCGGGACAGGACCTAACTATGGCTACACCTTC
>few|TRBJ2-3|TRBV11-2|NA|14
CASSPRPLLDTQYF
TGTGCCAGCAGCCCCCGACCCCTTTTGGATACGCAGTATTTT
>NA|TRBJ1-5|TRBV7-2|NA|17
CASSLGPHDGINQPQHF
TGTGCCAGCAGCTTAGGCCCGCATGACGGTATCAATCAGCCCCAGCATTTT
>few|TRBJ1-2|TRBV6-2/TRBV6-3|NA|15
CASTRRTGPDYGYTF
TGTGCCAGCACCAGACGTACCGGGCCTGACTATGGCTACACCTTC
>NA|TRBJ2-4|TRBV18|NA|16
CASSPPAGLAKNIQYF
TGTGCCAGCTCACCACCGGCAGGTCTAGCCAAAAACATTCAGTACTTC
>NA|TRBJ1-2|TRBV7-6|NA|14
CASSLSPRLHGYTF
TGTGCCAGCAGCTTAAGCCCCAGACTCCATGGCTACACCTTC
>many|TRBJ2-1|TRBV7-6|TRBD2|16
CASSLGLSGGAYEQFF
TGTGCCAGCAGCTTAGGTCTTAGCGGGGGGGCCTATGAGCAGTTCTTC